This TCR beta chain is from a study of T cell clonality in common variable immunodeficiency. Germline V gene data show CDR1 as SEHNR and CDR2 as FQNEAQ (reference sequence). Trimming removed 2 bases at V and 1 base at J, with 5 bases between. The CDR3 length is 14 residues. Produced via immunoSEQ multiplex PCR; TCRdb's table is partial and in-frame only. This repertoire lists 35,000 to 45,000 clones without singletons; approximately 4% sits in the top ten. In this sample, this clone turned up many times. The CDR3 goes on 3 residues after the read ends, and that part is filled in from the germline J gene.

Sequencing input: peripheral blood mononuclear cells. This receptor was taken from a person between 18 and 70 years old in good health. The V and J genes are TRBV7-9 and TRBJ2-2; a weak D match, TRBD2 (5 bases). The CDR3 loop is CASSLSGNTGELFF. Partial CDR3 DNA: TGTGCCAGCAGCTTAAGCGGGAACACCGGGGAG.